This paragraph covers one T cell receptor (beta chain) sequence. The antigen is undetermined. Then a second PCR, running about 7 to 11 cycles, was carried out with a sample-barcoded 5' primer and a J-beta primer mix. TCRdb reprocessed the 5' RACE reads via MiXCR and lists one record per CDR3 protein. The data show 650,000 to 900,000 distinct CDR3 sequences, 62% seen once. The data belong to a study of blood T cells in healthy people across ages. The study, taken as a whole, reports: From one million sequenced T cells, diversity estimates were lower bounds.

V shed 0 bases and J shed 0 bases, with 9 bases lying between them. This CDR3 comprises 14 residues. CDR1 and CDR2 from the germline V gene are SQVTM and ANQGSEA. The receptor comes from a man aged 30-40 years in good health. The chain combines TRBV29-1 with TRBJ2-7; a weak D match, TRBD2 (6 bases). Sequenced sample: blood. CDR3 region: CSVEEVGGSYEQYF. The CDR3 DNA reads TGCAGCGTTGAAGAAGTGGGGGGCTCCTACGAGCAGTACTTC.